These T cell receptor beta chains were read from a single sample in a study of blood T cell repertoires in COVID-19. The protocol was immunoSEQ multiplex PCR, while the TCRdb copy is restricted to in-frame clones and leaves out a portion. This sample carries about 72,000 clones, roughly nine tenths of them seen once, and the ten largest clones take under 8.5%. The sample taken for sequencing was peripheral blood. These receptors originate from a human donor in a cohort sampled during active COVID-19. The CDR3 runs from the conserved cysteine through the conserved F or W. The D gene is left open where the match is weak. Where a row states a size, it is once, few, many or the class of an expanded clone; other rows omit it.

abundance | d_gene | j_gene | v_gene | CDR3aa | CDR3nt
. | . | TRBJ1-5 | TRBV6-2/TRBV6-3 | CASSVTGNNQPQHF | TGTGCCAGCAGTGTCACGGGAAACAATCAGCCCCAGCATTTT
many | TRBD2 | TRBJ2-2 | TRBV5-1 | CASSRGLAGGFTGELFF | TGCGCCAGCAGCCGGGGACTAGCGGGGGGCTTTACCGGGGAGCTGTTTTTT
. | TRBD1 | TRBJ2-1 | TRBV29-1 | CSGSGTGLDEQFF | TGCAGCGGATCCGGGACAGGGCTCGATGAGCAGTTCTTC
. | . | TRBJ2-1 | TRBV11-3 | CAGHRPARTYNEQFF | TGTGCTGGGCACAGGCCAGCGAGGACCTACAATGAGCAGTTCTTC
. | . | TRBJ1-2 | TRBV11-2 | CASSLDRDYGYTF | TGTGCCAGCAGCTTAGACAGGGACTATGGCTACACCTTC
once | . | TRBJ2-3 | TRBV5-4 | CASSLSRDTDTQYF | TGTGCCAGCAGCTTATCCAGGGACACAGATACGCAGTATTTT
. | . | TRBJ2-1 | TRBV5-1 | CASSLDQRDEQFF | TGCGCCAGCAGCTTGGACCAGCGGGATGAGCAGTTCTTC
. | . | TRBJ1-4 | TRBV2 | CASSEAGGVRVNEKLFF | TGTGCCAGCAGTGAAGCGGGAGGGGTGAGAGTTAATGAAAAACTGTTTTTT
. | . | TRBJ1-2 | TRBV5-4 | CASSLIDTSTYGYTF | TGTGCCAGCAGCTTGATTGACACCAGTACCTATGGCTACACCTTC
few | TRBD1 | TRBJ1-5 | TRBV4-3 | CASSQGTGEGQPQHF | TGCGCCAGCAGCCAAGGGACAGGGGAGGGTCAGCCCCAGCATTTT
. | TRBD2 | TRBJ2-3 | TRBV6-4 | CASSALAGGPDTQYF | TGTGCCAGCAGTGCCCTAGCGGGAGGGCCGGATACGCAGTATTTT
. | . | TRBJ1-1 | TRBV28 | CASSPPQGLGNTEAFF | TGTGCCAGCAGTCCACCCCAGGGTCTCGGGAACACTGAAGCTTTCTTT
few | TRBD1 | TRBJ1-6 | TRBV2 | CASSRDRAHNSPLHF | TGTGCCAGCAGTCGTGACAGGGCCCATAATTCACCCCTCCACTTT
. | TRBD2 | TRBJ2-3 | TRBV9 | CASSVASGRGLVGDTQYF | TGTGCCAGCAGCGTAGCAAGTGGGAGGGGACTAGTTGGAGATACGCAGTATTTT
. | . | TRBJ1-3 | TRBV7-2 | CASSWTEGNTIYF | TGTGCCAGCAGCTGGACTGAGGGAAACACCATATATTTT
. | . | TRBJ2-7 | TRBV6-5 | CASTNSYEQYF | TGTGCCAGCACTAACAGCTACGAGCAGTACTTC
. | TRBD1 | TRBJ2-2 | TRBV5-1 | CASSLGTGMNTGELFF | TGCGCCAGCAGCTTGGGGACAGGGATGAACACCGGGGAGCTGTTTTTT
. | TRBD2 | TRBJ2-3 | TRBV20-1 | CSASQAGGTDTQYF | TGCAGTGCTAGTCAAGCGGGGGGCACAGATACGCAGTATTTT
. | TRBD2 | TRBJ2-7 | TRBV27 | CASSPGLAGGFSYEQYF | TGTGCCAGCAGTCCCGGACTAGCGGGAGGATTCTCCTACGAGCAGTACTTC
. | TRBD2 | TRBJ2-7 | TRBV7-2 | CASSQTSLAAYEQYF | TGTGCCAGCAGCCAAACCTCTCTAGCGGCCTACGAGCAGTACTTC
. | . | TRBJ1-2 | TRBV7-8 | CASSPQGASGYTF | TGTGCCAGCAGCCCTCAGGGCGCCAGCGGCTACACCTTC
. | . | TRBJ2-1 | TRBV5-4 | CASSLQGRHEQFF | TGTGCCAGCAGCCTACAGGGACGGCATGAGCAGTTCTTC
. | . | TRBJ2-5 | TRBV6-2/TRBV6-3 | CASSYGAGRQETQYF | TGTGCCAGCAGTTACGGGGCAGGGCGGCAAGAGACCCAGTACTTC
. | TRBD2 | TRBJ2-2 | TRBV12-5 | CASGLATSGGATGELFF | TGTGCTAGTGGTCTCGCGACTAGCGGGGGGGCCACCGGGGAGCTGTTTTTT
. | TRBD2 | TRBJ2-3 | TRBV4-1 | CASSQALAGGGDTQYF | TGCGCCAGCAGCCAAGCACTAGCGGGGGGAGGAGATACGCAGTATTTT
once | TRBD2 | TRBJ2-1 | TRBV5-1 | CASSQTSGSYNEQFF | TGCGCCAGCAGCCAGACTAGCGGCTCCTACAATGAGCAGTTCTTC
. | . | TRBJ2-5 | TRBV9 | CASSVGWAQETQYF | TGTGCCAGCAGCGTAGGTTGGGCCCAAGAGACCCAGTACTTC
. | TRBD2 | TRBJ2-3 | TRBV5-1 | CASSLFTSGKPSTDTQYF | TGCGCCAGCAGCTTGTTCACTAGCGGAAAACCAAGCACAGATACGCAGTATTTT
once | . | TRBJ2-5 | TRBV6-2/TRBV6-3 | CASSYSDRLLETQYF | TGTGCCAGCAGTTACTCGGACAGACTTTTAGAGACCCAGTACTTC
. | . | TRBJ2-7 | TRBV3-1/TRBV3-2 | CASSPRGVHEQYF | TGTGCCAGCAGCCCTCGCGGGGTTCACGAGCAGTACTTC
. | . | TRBJ2-3 | TRBV5-6 | CASSLAYTSTDTQYF | TGTGCCAGCAGCTTGGCCTATACTAGCACAGATACGCAGTATTTT
. | . | TRBJ1-6 | TRBV3-1/TRBV3-2 | CASSQLNSPLHF | TGTGCCAGCAGCCAACTAAATTCACCCCTCCACTTT
. | . | TRBJ2-7 | TRBV5-4 | CRMGTSRHEQYF | TGCCGCATGGGCACTAGTCGCCACGAGCAGTACTTC
. | TRBD1 | TRBJ1-4 | TRBV7-2 | CASSLGQEEKLFF | TGTGCCAGCAGCTTGGGACAGGAAGAAAAACTGTTTTTT
. | . | TRBJ1-1 | TRBV7-2 | CASSQNTEAFF | TGTGCCAGCAGCCAAAACACTGAAGCTTTCTTT
. | TRBD1 | TRBJ1-4 | TRBV11-1 | CASSDRADEKLFF | TGTGCCAGCAGTGACAGGGCTGATGAAAAACTGTTTTTT
. | . | TRBJ2-7 | TRBV6-5 | CASRSGTQGRQYF | TGTGCCAGCAGGTCAGGGACACAAGGACGGCAGTACTTC
. | . | TRBJ1-4 | TRBV7-9 | CASSRGATMEKLFF | TGTGCCAGCAGCCGCGGGGCCACGATGGAAAAACTGTTTTTT
. | . | TRBJ2-7 | TRBV13 | CASSHGRGTSYEQYF | TGTGCCAGCAGCCATGGTAGGGGTACATCCTACGAGCAGTACTTC
. | TRBD1 | TRBJ1-1 | TRBV28 | CASSPYGQANTEAFF | TGTGCCAGCAGTCCCTACGGACAGGCGAACACTGAAGCTTTCTTT
. | . | TRBJ1-1 | TRBV7-3 | CASSLRTVGAFF | TGTGCCAGCAGCTTAAGGACAGTGGGAGCTTTCTTT
. | . | TRBJ1-4 | TRBV2 | CASNGGPTNEKLFF | TGTGCCAGCAATGGCGGGCCGACTAATGAAAAACTGTTTTTT
. | . | TRBJ2-3 | TRBV7-3 | CASSLNIRDTQYF | TGTGCCAGCAGCTTAAATATCCGAGATACGCAGTATTTT
. | TRBD1 | TRBJ1-6 | TRBV9 | CASSATGEQNSPLHF | TGTGCCAGCAGCGCTACAGGGGAGCAGAATTCACCCCTCCACTTT
. | TRBD2 | TRBJ2-2 | TRBV7-6 | CASSPQASGHTGELFF | TGTGCCAGCAGCCCCCAGGCTAGCGGGCACACCGGGGAGCTGTTTTTT
once | . | TRBJ2-7 | TRBV27 | CASRAAGAYEQYF | TGTGCCAGCAGGGCAGCCGGGGCCTACGAGCAGTACTTC
. | . | TRBJ2-5 | TRBV11-1 | CASSPNVDFQETQYF | TGTGCCAGCAGCCCGAACGTGGACTTCCAGGAGACCCAGTACTTC
once | . | TRBJ1-5 | TRBV30 | CAWSVLGSQPQHF | TGTGCCTGGAGTGTACTAGGGTCGCAGCCCCAGCATTTT
. | . | TRBJ1-3 | TRBV3-1/TRBV3-2 | CASSKEAYLGAGNTIYF | TGTGCCAGCAGCAAAGAAGCGTATTTAGGGGCTGGAAACACCATATATTTT
. | TRBD1 | TRBJ1-1 | TRBV15 | CATSSRPGQGLRNTEAFF | TGTGCCACCAGCTCCCGACCGGGACAGGGGCTCCGGAACACTGAAGCTTTCTTT
. | . | TRBJ1-2 | TRBV12-3/TRBV12-4 | CASSGTVYGYTF | TGTGCCAGCAGTGGTACGGTCTATGGCTACACCTTC
. | TRBD2 | TRBJ2-5 | TRBV6-2/TRBV6-3 | CASSWTRRETQYF | TGTGCCAGCAGTTGGACTAGAAGGGAGACCCAGTACTTC
. | . | TRBJ2-7 | TRBV29-1 | CSVELSYEQYF | TGCAGCGTTGAACTCAGCTACGAGCAGTACTTC
once | . | TRBJ1-2 | TRBV21-1 | CASSKETAPYGYTF | TGTGCCAGCAGCAAAGAGACAGCGCCCTATGGCTACACCTTC
. | TRBD2 | TRBJ2-5 | TRBV20-1 | CSASLRSGRALWQETQYF | TGCAGTGCTAGTCTCCGAAGCGGGAGGGCCTTGTGGCAAGAGACCCAGTACTTC
. | . | TRBJ1-1 | TRBV28 | CASSFFVLGRENTEAFF | TGTGCCAGCAGTTTTTTCGTCCTCGGGAGAGAGAACACTGAAGCTTTCTTT
. | TRBD1 | TRBJ1-2 | TRBV7-9 | CASSPGQNYGYTF | TGTGCCAGCAGCCCGGGACAGAACTATGGCTACACCTTC
. | . | TRBJ2-7 | TRBV10-3 | CGINKIFSQGPSYEQYF | TGTGGAATAAATAAAATATTCTCCCAGGGGCCCTCCTACGAGCAGTACTTC
. | TRBD2 | TRBJ2-1 | TRBV19 | CASRRSGGADEQFF | TGTGCCAGTAGAAGGAGCGGGGGGGCCGATGAGCAGTTCTTC
. | . | TRBJ1-1 | TRBV5-1 | CASSRGQEAFF | TGCGCCAGCAGCCGAGGACAAGAAGCTTTCTTT